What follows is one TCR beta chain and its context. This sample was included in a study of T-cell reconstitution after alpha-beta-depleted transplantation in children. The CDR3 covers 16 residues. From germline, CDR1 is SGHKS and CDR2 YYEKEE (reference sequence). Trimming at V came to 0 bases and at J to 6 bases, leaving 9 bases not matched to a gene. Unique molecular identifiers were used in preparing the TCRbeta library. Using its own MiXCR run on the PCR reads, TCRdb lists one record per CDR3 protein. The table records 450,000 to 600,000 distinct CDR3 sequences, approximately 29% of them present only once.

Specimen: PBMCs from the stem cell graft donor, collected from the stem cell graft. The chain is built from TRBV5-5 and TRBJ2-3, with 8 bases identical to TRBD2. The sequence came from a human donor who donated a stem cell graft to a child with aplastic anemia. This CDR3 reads CASSLAGGATSDTQYF. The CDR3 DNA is TGTGCCAGCAGCTTGGCCGGGGGGGCAACCAGTGATACGCAGTATTTT.